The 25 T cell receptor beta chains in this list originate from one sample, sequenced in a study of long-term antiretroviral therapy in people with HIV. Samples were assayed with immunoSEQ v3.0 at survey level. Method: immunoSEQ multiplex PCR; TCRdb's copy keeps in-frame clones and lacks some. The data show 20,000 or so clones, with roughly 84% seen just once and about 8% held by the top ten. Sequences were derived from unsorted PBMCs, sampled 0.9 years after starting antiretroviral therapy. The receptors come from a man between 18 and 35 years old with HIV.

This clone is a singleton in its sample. The CDR3 nucleotides are TGTGCCAGCAGCTCGGCTGGGGGGGTGGTCCTGACTTTC. It codes for CASSSAGGVVLTF. V and J are TRBV7-9 and TRBJ2-6, with 7 bases fitting TRBD2. This CDR3 region has 13 residues. Trimming took 4 bases from V and 13 from J; bases not matched to a gene: 7. The V gene's germline CDR1 is SEHNR and CDR2 FQNEAQ (reference sequence).

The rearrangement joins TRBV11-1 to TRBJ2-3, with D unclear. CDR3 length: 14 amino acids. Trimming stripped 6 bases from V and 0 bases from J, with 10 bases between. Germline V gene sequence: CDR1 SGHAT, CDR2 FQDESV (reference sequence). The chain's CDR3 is CASRGESSTDTQYF. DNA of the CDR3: TGTGCCAGCAGGGGTGAGTCTAGCACAGATACGCAGTATTTT. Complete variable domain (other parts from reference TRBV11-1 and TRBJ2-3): EAEVAQSPRYKITEKSQAVAFWCDPISGHATLYWYRQILGQGPELLVQFQDESVVDDSQLPKDRFSAERLKGVDSTLKIQPAELGDSAMYLCASRGESSTDTQYFGPGTRLTVL.

The CDR3 sequence is CASSATIGQGGYTF. The CDR3, as DNA: TGTGCCAGCAGCGCCACCATAGGACAGGGTGGCTACACCTTC. The chain is built from TRBV7-8 and TRBJ1-2; 8 nucleotides line up with TRBD1. Unmatched junction bases numbered 9, after V lost 5 bases and J lost 7 bases. Germline V gene lookup returns CDR1 SGHVS and CDR2 FQNEAQ. There are 14 residues in the CDR3.

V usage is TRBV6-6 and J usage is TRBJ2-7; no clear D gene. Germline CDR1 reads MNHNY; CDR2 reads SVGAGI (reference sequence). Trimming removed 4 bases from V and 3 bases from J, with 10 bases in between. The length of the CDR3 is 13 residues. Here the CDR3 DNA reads TGTGCCAGCAGTTTAACACAGAACTACGAGCAGTACGTC. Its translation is CASSLTQNYEQYV.

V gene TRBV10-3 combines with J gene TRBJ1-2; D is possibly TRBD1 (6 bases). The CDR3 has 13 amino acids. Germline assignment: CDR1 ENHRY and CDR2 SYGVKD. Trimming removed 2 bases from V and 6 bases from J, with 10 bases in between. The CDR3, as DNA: TGTGCCATCAGTGAGGACAGGCGAAATGGCTACACCTTC. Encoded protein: CAISEDRRNGYTF.

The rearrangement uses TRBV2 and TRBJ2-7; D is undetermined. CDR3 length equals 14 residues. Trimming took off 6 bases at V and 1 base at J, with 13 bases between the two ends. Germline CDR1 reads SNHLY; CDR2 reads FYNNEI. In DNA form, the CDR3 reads TGTGCCAGCAGAAAACCGACTGGTTCCTACGAGCAGTACTTC. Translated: CASRKPTGSYEQYF. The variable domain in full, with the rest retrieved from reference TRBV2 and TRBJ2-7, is EPEVTQTPSHQVTQMGQEVILRCVPISNHLYFYWYRQILGQKVEFLVSFYNNEISEKSEIFDDQFSVERPDGSNFTLKIRSTKLEDSAMYFCASRKPTGSYEQYFGPGTRLTVT.

The CDR3 nucleotides are TGTGCCAGCAGCTTAGAAGGGACAAGTCAGCCCCAGCATTTT. Protein sequence: CASSLEGTSQPQHF. The genes are TRBV11-2 and TRBJ1-5; perhaps TRBD1 as D (6 bases). Deletions cut 0 bases from V and 6 bases from J, with 9 bases between. Germline CDR1 is SGHAT and CDR2 is FQNNGV. The CDR3 totals 14 residues.

CDR3 sequence: CASSFSGSRGYGYTF. Written as DNA, the CDR3 is TGTGCCAGCAGTTTTTCGGGCAGTAGGGGGTATGGCTACACCTTC. This chain links TRBV28 with TRBJ1-2; D is possibly TRBD1 (6 bases). The germline V gene has CDR1 MDHEN and CDR2 SYDVKM. The CDR3 is 15 amino acids. Trimming took 3 bases from V and 5 from J, leaving 16 bases between them.

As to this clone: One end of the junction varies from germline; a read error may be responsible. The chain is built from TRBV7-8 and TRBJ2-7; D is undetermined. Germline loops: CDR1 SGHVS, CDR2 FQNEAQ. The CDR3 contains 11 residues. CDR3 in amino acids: CATSLSYEQYF. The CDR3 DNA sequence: TGTGCCACCAGCCTCTCCTACGAGCAGTACTTC.

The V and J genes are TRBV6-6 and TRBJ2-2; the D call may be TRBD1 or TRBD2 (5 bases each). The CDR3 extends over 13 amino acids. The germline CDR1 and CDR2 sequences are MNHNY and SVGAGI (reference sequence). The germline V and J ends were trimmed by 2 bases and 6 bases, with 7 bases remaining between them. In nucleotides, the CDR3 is TGTGCCAGCAGTTACCAGGGACCCGGGGAGCTGTTTTTT. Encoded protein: CASSYQGPGELFF.

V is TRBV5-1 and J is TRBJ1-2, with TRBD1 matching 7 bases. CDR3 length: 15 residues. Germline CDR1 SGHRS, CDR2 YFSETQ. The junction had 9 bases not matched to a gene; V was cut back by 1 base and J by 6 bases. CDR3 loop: CASSLSETGYDGYTF. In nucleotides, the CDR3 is TGCGCCAGCAGCTTGTCAGAGACAGGGTATGATGGCTACACCTTC.

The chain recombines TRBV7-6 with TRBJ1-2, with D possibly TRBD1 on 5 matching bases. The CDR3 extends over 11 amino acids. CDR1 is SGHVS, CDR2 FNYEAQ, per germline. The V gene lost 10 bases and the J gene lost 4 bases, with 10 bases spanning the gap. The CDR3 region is CATWDAYGYTF. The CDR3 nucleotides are TGTGCCACCTGGGACGCCTATGGCTACACCTTC.

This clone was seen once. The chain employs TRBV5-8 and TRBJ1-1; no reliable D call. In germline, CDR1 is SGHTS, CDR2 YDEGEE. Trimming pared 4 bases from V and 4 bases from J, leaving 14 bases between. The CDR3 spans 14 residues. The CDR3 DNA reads TGTGCCAGCAGCGCGCTCCAGGAGGGCACTGAAGCTTTCTTT. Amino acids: CASSALQEGTEAFF.

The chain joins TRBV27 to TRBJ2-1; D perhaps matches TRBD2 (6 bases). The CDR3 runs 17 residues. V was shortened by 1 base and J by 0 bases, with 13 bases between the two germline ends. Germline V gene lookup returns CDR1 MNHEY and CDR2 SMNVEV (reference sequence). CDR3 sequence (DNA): TGTGCCAGCAGTTTATTTAGTAGCGGAACCTCCTACAATGAGCAGTTCTTC. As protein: CASSLFSSGTSYNEQFF.

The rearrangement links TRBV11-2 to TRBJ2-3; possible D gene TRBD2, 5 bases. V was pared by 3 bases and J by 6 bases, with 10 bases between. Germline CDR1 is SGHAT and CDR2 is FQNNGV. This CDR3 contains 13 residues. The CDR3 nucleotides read TGTGCCAGCAGCTTTTCCCCGGGGGATACGCAGTATTTT. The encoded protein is CASSFSPGDTQYF.

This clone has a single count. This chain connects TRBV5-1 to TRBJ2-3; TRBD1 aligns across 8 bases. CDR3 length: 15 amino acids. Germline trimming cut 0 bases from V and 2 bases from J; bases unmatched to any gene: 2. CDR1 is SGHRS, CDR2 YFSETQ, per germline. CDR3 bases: TGCGCCAGCAGCTTGGAGGACAGGGCCACAGATACGCAGTATTTT. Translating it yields CASSLEDRATDTQYF. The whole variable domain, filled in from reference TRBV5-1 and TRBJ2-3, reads KAGVTQTPRYLIKTRGQQVTLSCSPISGHRSVSWYQQTPGQGLQFLFEYFSETQRNKGNFPGRFSGRQFSNSRSEMNVSTLELGDSALYLCASSLEDRATDTQYFGPGTRLTVL.

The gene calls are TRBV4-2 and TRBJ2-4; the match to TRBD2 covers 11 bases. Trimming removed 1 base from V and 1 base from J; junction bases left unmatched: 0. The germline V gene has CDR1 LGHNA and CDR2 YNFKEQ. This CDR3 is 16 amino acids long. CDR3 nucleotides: TGTGCCAGCAGCCAAGGACTAGCGGGGGCCAAAAACATTCAGTACTTC. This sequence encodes CASSQGLAGAKNIQYF.

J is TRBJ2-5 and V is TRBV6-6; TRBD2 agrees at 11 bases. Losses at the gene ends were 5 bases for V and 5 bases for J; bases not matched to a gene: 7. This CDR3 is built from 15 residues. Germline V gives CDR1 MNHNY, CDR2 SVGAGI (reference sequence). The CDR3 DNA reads TGTGCCAGCAGTCCCCTGACTAGCGGGGATGAGACCCAGTACTTC. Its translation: CASSPLTSGDETQYF.

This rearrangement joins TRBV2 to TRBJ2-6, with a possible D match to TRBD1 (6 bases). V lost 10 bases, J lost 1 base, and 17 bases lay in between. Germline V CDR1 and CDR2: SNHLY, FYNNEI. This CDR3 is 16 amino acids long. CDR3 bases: TGTGCCACTAAACAGGGATCCCTTTCTGGGGCCAACGTCCTGACTTTC. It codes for CATKQGSLSGANVLTF.

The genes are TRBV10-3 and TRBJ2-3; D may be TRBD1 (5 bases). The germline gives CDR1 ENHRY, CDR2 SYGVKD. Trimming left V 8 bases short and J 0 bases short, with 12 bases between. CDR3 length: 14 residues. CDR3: CAIQSDRSTDTQYF. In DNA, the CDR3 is TGTGCCATCCAAAGCGACAGAAGCACAGATACGCAGTATTTT.

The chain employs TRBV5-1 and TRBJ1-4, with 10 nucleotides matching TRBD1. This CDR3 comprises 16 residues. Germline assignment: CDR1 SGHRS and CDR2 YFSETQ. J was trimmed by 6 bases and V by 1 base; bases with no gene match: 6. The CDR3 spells CASSLLPGTGDEKLFF. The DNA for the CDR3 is TGCGCCAGCAGCTTGCTCCCCGGGACAGGGGATGAAAAACTGTTTTTT.

The CDR3 bases are TGTGCCAGCAGCCAAGTCCCGGGACGGGAGTACGAGCAGTACTTC. It encodes CASSQVPGREYEQYF. The rearrangement joins TRBV28 to TRBJ2-7; perhaps TRBD2 as D (6 bases). Deletions cut 6 bases from V and 4 bases from J, with 19 bases between. Germline-derived CDR1 and CDR2 are MDHEN and SYDVKM. The length of the CDR3 is 15 residues.

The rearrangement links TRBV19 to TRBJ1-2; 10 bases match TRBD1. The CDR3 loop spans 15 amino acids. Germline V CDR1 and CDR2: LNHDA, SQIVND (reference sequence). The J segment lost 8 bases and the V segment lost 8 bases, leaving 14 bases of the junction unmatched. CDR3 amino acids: CASATGTGDFLGYTF. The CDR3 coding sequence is TGTGCCAGTGCCACCGGGACAGGGGATTTTTTAGGCTACACCTTC.

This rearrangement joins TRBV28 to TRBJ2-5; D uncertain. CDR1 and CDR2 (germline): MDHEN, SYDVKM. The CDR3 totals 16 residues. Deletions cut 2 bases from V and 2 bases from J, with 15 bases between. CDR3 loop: CASSLRGEAPQETQYF. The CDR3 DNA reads TGTGCCAGCAGTTTACGTGGAGAGGCGCCACAAGAGACCCAGTACTTC.

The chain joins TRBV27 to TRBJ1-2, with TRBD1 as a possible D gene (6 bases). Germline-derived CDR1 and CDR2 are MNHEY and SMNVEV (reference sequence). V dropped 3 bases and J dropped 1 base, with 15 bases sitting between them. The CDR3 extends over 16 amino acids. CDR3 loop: CASSFSGRGGNYGYTF. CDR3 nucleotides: TGTGCCAGCAGTTTCTCAGGGAGGGGGGGTAACTATGGCTACACCTTC.